There are a few counts of the clone carrying this T cell receptor (beta chain). Its cognate antigen is unknown. Amplification of TCR beta CDR3 regions was performed using RNA transcripts as template. HTBI primers were used for first-round RT-PCR of the TCR CDR3. TCRdb used MiXCR to reprocess the multiplex PCR reads, holding one entry per CDR3 protein. Of 250,000 to 300,000 distinct CDR3 sequences detected, 13% to 15% appear once; the ten largest clones hold roughly 14%. This record belongs to a study of T cells in Graves' hyperthyroidism and ophthalmopathy. At the level of the study: Peripheral blood was taken when the disease was first diagnosed, before any treatment began.

Findings and limits, study-wide: Most thyroid clonotypes expanded above 0.001 were also detected in blood. By a 13 V-J model, ophthalmopathy was set apart from stable hyperthyroidism.

Fresh peripheral blood, around 9.5 ml, yielded the PBMCs. Germline CDR1 SGHRS, CDR2 YFSETQ. This CDR3 region has 15 residues. V lost 4 bases and J 9 bases, leaving 22 bases between the germline ends. The source is a woman in her thirties or forties with Graves' hyperthyroidism that later progressed to Graves' ophthalmopathy. This chain uses TRBV5-1 with TRBJ1-1, with D tentatively TRBD1 (5 bases). Sequenced: blood. CDR3 loop: CASSPGGPGQVKAFF. CDR3 nucleotides: TGCGCCAGCAGCCCGGGGGGTCCCGGGCAGGTTAAAGCTTTCTTT.